Listed here are 26 T cell receptor beta chains from one sample, sequenced in a study of blood T cells in healthy people across ages. A second about 7 to 11 cycle PCR used barcoded and J-beta primers. A single record per CDR3 protein comes from TCRdb applying MiXCR to the 5' RACE reads. The table records approximately 790,000 distinct CDR3 sequences, around 62% of them present only once. The sample was blood. These receptors all come from a young man in good health.

This clonotype was seen only a few times. The rearrangement joins TRBV28 to TRBJ2-5; possible D gene TRBD2, 5 bases. Germline lookup yields CDR1 MDHEN and CDR2 SYDVKM. This CDR3 contains 14 residues. Trimming took off 2 bases at V and 2 bases at J, with 9 bases between the two ends. The CDR3 coding sequence is TGTGCCAGCAGTTTACGGGGTCGGCAAGAGACCCAGTACTTC. Translated: CASSLRGRQETQYF. The full variable domain, completed using reference TRBV28 and TRBJ2-5, is DVKVTQSSRYLVKRTGEKVFLECVQDMDHENMFWYRQDPGLGLRLIYFSYDVKMKEKGDIPEGYSVSREKKERFSLILESASTNQTSMYLCASSLRGRQETQYFGPGTRLLVL.

In this sample, this clonotype turned up a few times. The genes are TRBV10-3 and TRBJ2-1, with 11 bases identical to TRBD2. This CDR3 has 15 amino acids. The V and J ends lost 2 bases and 12 bases, in that order; junction bases with no gene match: 9. The germline V gene has CDR1 ENHRY and CDR2 SYGVKD. CDR3 sequence: CAISEVAGGQQVQFF. The CDR3 bases are TGTGCCATCAGTGAGGTAGCGGGGGGGCAACAAGTGCAGTTCTTC.

V is TRBV29-1 and J is TRBJ2-3, with 9 bases aligning to TRBD2. CDR1 is SQVTM, CDR2 ANQGSEA, per germline. The CDR3 is 17 amino acids. With 3 bases clipped from V and 0 bases from J, the junction kept 10 bases outside the gene matches. The CDR3 nucleotides read TGCAGCGTTGATGGTCTAGCGGGGCCTCCTAGCACAGATACGCAGTATTTT. Its protein is CSVDGLAGPPSTDTQYF.

V is TRBV15 and J is TRBJ2-1; the match to TRBD1 covers 9 bases. CDR1 LNHNV and CDR2 YYDKDF come from the germline V gene (reference sequence). V was pared by 5 bases and J by 8 bases, with 7 bases of the junction left unmatched. The CDR3 has 14 amino acids. The CDR3 is CATSPTGGMDEQFF. CDR3 coding DNA: TGTGCCACCAGCCCGACAGGGGGGATGGATGAGCAGTTCTTC.

This chain connects TRBV20-1 to TRBJ2-1; possible D gene TRBD2, 6 bases. This CDR3 is 13 amino acids long. Germline-derived CDR1 and CDR2 are DFQATT and SNEGSKA (reference sequence). V was pared by 6 bases and J by 7 bases, with 16 bases between. CDR3 DNA sequence: TGCAGTGCCGCCGAACCGACTAGTAATGAGCAGTTCTTC. It yields the protein CSAAEPTSNEQFF.

V gene TRBV6-2 or TRBV6-3 combines with J gene TRBJ2-4; 7 bases map to TRBD2. This CDR3 comprises 14 residues. The V gene's germline CDR1 is MNHEY and CDR2 SVGEGT. The junction had 8 bases not matched to a gene; V was cut back by 4 bases and J by 8 bases. This chain's CDR3 is CASSWGRARDIQYF. In nucleotides, the CDR3 is TGTGCCAGCAGTTGGGGGAGGGCGCGGGACATTCAGTACTTC.

This clonotype has a handful of counts. V usage is TRBV6-2 or TRBV6-3 and J usage is TRBJ2-4; no clear D. The DNA end is a closer match to TRBJ2-7, so the J assignment may be wrong. The CDR3 length is 13 residues. Per germline, CDR1 MNHEY and CDR2 SVGEGT. The CDR3 DNA reads as TGTGCCAGCAGCCCCCACACTTCCATCGAGCAGTACTTC. Protein sequence: CASSPHTSIEQYF.

The J gene is TRBJ2-5, the V gene TRBV7-3, with 9 bases identical to TRBD2. The CDR3 spans 19 residues. Germline trimming cut 6 bases from V and 2 bases from J; bases unmatched to any gene: 19. Germline CDR1 reads SGHTA; CDR2 reads FQGTGA. CDR3: CASRPDLAGRKEKQETQYF. Here the CDR3 DNA reads TGTGCCAGCAGGCCCGATCTAGCGGGGAGAAAAGAAAAGCAAGAGACCCAGTACTTC.

This rearrangement joins TRBV6-6 to TRBJ2-7; 11 nucleotides match TRBD2. Germline-derived CDR1 and CDR2 are MNHNY and SVGAGI (reference sequence). The CDR3 has 16 amino acids. Trimming took 5 bases from V and 4 from J; bases not matched to a gene: 10. As DNA, the CDR3 is TGTGCCAGCAGTCACCCAACTAGCGGGGGAGCTTACGAGCAGTACTTC. Amino acids: CASSHPTSGGAYEQYF.

The chain combines TRBV7-9 with TRBJ1-1, with a weak D call TRBD1 (5 bases). Trimming cost V 7 bases and J 4 bases, with 16 bases left between them. The germline V gene encodes CDR1 SEHNR and CDR2 FQNEAQ (reference sequence). The CDR3 sequence is 14 residues long. CDR3 in amino acids: CASNYLQGATEAFF. The DNA for the CDR3 is TGTGCCAGCAACTACCTTCAGGGTGCCACTGAAGCTTTCTTT.

In its sample, this clonotype was seen a few times. V is TRBV4-2 and J is TRBJ2-1, with TRBD2 identical over 10 bases. There are 17 residues in the CDR3. Looked up from germline, CDR1 is LGHNA and CDR2 is YNFKEQ. The V and J ends lost 0 bases and 6 bases, in that order; junction bases with no gene match: 8. CDR3 sequence (DNA): TGTGCCAGCAGCCAAGAGCAGGCAAGCGGGGGGGTCAATGAGCAGTTCTTC. Translated, it gives CASSQEQASGGVNEQFF.

The chain has TRBV9 and TRBJ2-3; perhaps TRBD2 as D (7 bases). The germline V gene has CDR1 SGDLS and CDR2 YYNGEE. The CDR3 has 15 amino acids. V was clipped by 0 bases and J by 5 bases, with 13 bases between them. The CDR3 loop is CASSVDGGGGDTQYF. The CDR3 DNA follows: TGTGCCAGCAGCGTAGATGGGGGCGGGGGAGATACGCAGTATTTT.

The chain uses TRBV12-3 or TRBV12-4 and TRBJ2-7; weak D call: TRBD1 (5 bases). V lost 1 base and J 2 bases, leaving 33 bases between the germline ends. This CDR3 region has 22 residues. DNA for the CDR3: TGTGCCAGCAGTTTAGGGTATTGGTGGGGAAACACAGTAGGGGAATCTACCTACGAGCAGTACTTC. It specifies CASSLGYWWGNTVGESTYEQYF.

The rearrangement joins TRBV6-2 or TRBV6-3 to TRBJ2-2; 12 bases map to TRBD2. The CDR3 totals 16 residues. Germline CDR1 reads MNHEY; CDR2 reads SVGEGT. V shed 11 bases and J 4 bases; nucleotides not matched to a gene: 11. Written as DNA, the CDR3 is TGTGCCGTCTCCCGCCCTAGCGGGGGGGCCACCGGGGAGCTGTTTTTT. It translates to CAVSRPSGGATGELFF.

The chain uses TRBV5-1 and TRBJ2-5, with a possible D match to TRBD2 (5 bases). The CDR3 spans 12 residues. V was clipped by 4 bases and J by 5 bases, with 9 bases between them. Germline lookup yields CDR1 SGHRS and CDR2 YFSETQ. The CDR3 nucleotides read TGCGCCAGCAGCCGGGAACTCGAGACCCAGTACTTC. Translation: CASSRELETQYF.

This chain links TRBV4-1 with TRBJ1-6, with no clear D. CDR1 and CDR2 (germline): MGHRA, YSYEKL. The V end was cut by 0 bases, the J end by 3 bases, with 6 bases between. This CDR3 is 15 amino acids long. The CDR3 reads CASSQDGGYNSPLHF. CDR3 nucleotides: TGCGCCAGCAGCCAAGACGGCGGCTATAATTCACCCCTCCACTTT.

The CDR3 bases are TGTGCCAGCAGTGTAATAGGGGGCACAGATACGCAGTATTTT. Its protein is CASSVIGGTDTQYF. The rearrangement uses TRBV2 and TRBJ2-3; possible D gene TRBD1, 5 bases. The CDR3 has 14 residues. Germline values: CDR1 SNHLY, CDR2 FYNNEI. Trimming took 4 bases from V and 1 from J, leaving 9 bases between them.

This chain links TRBV20-1 with TRBJ2-1, with D possibly matching TRBD2 (6 bases). Deletions cut 1 base from V and 10 bases from J, with 17 bases between. The CDR3 is 14 residues long. Germline V lookup: CDR1 DFQATT, CDR2 SNEGSKA (reference sequence). The DNA for the CDR3 is TGCAGTGCTAGAGGGGGACTCCTCCGGAGGGAGCAGTTCTTC. Protein: CSARGGLLRREQFF.

The rearrangement uses TRBV7-2 and TRBJ1-4; D remains ambiguous. Germline CDR1 is SGHTA and CDR2 is FQGNSA. The CDR3 length is 13 residues. The V end lost 4 bases, the J end lost 2 bases, and 5 bases lay between the germline ends. CDR3 sequence reads: CASSSATNEKLFF. CDR3 nucleotides: TGTGCCAGCAGCTCCGCCACTAATGAAAAACTGTTTTTT.

The chain joins TRBV4-1 to TRBJ2-5; D is perhaps TRBD1 (6 bases). TRBJ2-7 explains the end of the DNA better; the J call may be wrong. This CDR3 spans 16 amino acids. Per germline, CDR1 MGHRA and CDR2 YSYEKL. The CDR3 spells CASSQGPLGAYYEQYF. The DNA of the CDR3 is TGCGCCAGCAGCCAAGGCCCCCTGGGGGCTTACTACGAGCAGTACTTC.

This sequence joins TRBV20-1 and TRBJ1-5; the match to TRBD1 covers 9 bases. The J segment lost 6 bases and the V segment lost 5 bases, leaving 11 bases of the junction unmatched. The CDR3 is 15 amino acids. From germline, CDR1 is DFQATT and CDR2 SNEGSKA (reference sequence). The CDR3 protein is CSASPRDRVGQPQHF. The CDR3 nucleotides read TGCAGTGCTTCCCCCCGGGACAGGGTGGGTCAGCCCCAGCATTTT.

This clonotype was observed a few times. The chain uses TRBV4-3 and TRBJ2-7, with D hard to call. The V gene's germline CDR1 is LGHNA and CDR2 YSLEER. The CDR3 has 15 residues. V was clipped by 0 bases and J by 0 bases, with 9 bases between them. This chain's CDR3 is CASSQDAHSSYEQYF. The CDR3 DNA reads as TGCGCCAGCAGCCAAGACGCACACAGCTCCTACGAGCAGTACTTC.

The gene calls are TRBV7-6 and TRBJ2-1; D may match TRBD1 or TRBD2 (5 bases each). CDR1 and CDR2 (germline): SGHVS, FNYEAQ. The V and J ends lost 0 bases and 0 bases respectively, with 9 bases between them. This CDR3 is built from 16 residues. DNA for the CDR3: TGTGCCAGCAGCTTAGCCGGGGCCTACTCCTACAATGAGCAGTTCTTC. This gives the protein CASSLAGAYSYNEQFF. The whole variable domain, filled in from reference TRBV7-6 and TRBJ2-1, reads GAGVSQSPRYKVTKRGQDVALRCDPISGHVSLYWYRQALGQGPEFLTYFNYEAQQDKSGLPNDRFSAERPEGSISTLTIQRTEQRDSAMYRCASSLAGAYSYNEQFFGPGTRLTVL.

This clonotype has just one count. The chain combines TRBV10-3 with TRBJ2-4, with D perhaps TRBD2 (5 bases). Germline CDR1 reads ENHRY; CDR2 reads SYGVKD. Between the trimmed V and J ends, which lost 4 bases and 13 bases, there was a span of 14 bases. CDR3 length: 12 amino acids. CDR3 amino acids: CAISGADGEQYF. The CDR3 nucleotides read TGTGCCATCAGTGGGGCGGACGGGGAGCAGTACTTC.

The chain recombines TRBV4-2 with TRBJ2-1; D possibly corresponds to TRBD1 (6 bases). The CDR3 covers 15 residues. The germline V and J ends were trimmed by 4 bases and 0 bases, with 10 bases remaining between them. The germline V gene has CDR1 LGHNA and CDR2 YNFKEQ. CDR3 nucleotides: TGTGCCAGCAGCCGACCGGACAGCTCCTACAATGAGCAGTTCTTC. It encodes CASSRPDSSYNEQFF.

This clonotype was counted only a few times. This rearrangement joins TRBV7-2 to TRBJ2-1; TRBD2 agrees at 15 bases. The CDR3 is 14 amino acids. The junction had 10 bases not matched to a gene; V was cut back by 9 bases and J by 13 bases. Germline V lookup: CDR1 SGHTA, CDR2 FQGNSA. The CDR3 loop reads CASRSGLAGGHQFF. CDR3 DNA sequence: TGTGCCAGTAGATCCGGACTAGCGGGGGGGCACCAGTTCTTC.